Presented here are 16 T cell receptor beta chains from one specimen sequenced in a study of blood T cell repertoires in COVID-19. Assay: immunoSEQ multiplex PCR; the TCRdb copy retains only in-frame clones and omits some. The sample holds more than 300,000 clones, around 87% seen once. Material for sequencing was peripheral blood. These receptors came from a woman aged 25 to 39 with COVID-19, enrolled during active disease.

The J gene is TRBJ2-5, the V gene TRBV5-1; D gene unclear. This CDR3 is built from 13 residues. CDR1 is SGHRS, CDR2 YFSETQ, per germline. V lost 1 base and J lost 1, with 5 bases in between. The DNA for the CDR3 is TGCGCCAGCAGCTTGACAGTCCAAGAGACCCAGTACTTC. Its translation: CASSLTVQETQYF.

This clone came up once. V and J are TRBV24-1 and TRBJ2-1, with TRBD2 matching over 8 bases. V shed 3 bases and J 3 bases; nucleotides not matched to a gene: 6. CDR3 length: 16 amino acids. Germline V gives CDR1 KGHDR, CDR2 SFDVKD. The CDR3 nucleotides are TGTGCCACCAGTGATGGGATTAGCGGGAACTACAATGAGCAGTTCTTC. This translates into CATSDGISGNYNEQFF.

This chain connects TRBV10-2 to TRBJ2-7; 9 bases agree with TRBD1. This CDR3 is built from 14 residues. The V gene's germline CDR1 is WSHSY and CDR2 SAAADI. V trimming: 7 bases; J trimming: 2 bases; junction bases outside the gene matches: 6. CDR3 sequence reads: CASTATGGAYEQYF. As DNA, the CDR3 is TGCGCCAGCACCGCAACAGGGGGCGCCTACGAGCAGTACTTC.

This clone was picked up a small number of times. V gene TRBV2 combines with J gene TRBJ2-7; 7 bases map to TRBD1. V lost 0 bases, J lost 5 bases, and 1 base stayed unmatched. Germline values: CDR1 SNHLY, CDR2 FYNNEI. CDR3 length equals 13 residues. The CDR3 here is CASSEAGTDEQYF. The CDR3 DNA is TGTGCCAGCAGTGAAGCAGGGACAGACGAGCAGTACTTC.

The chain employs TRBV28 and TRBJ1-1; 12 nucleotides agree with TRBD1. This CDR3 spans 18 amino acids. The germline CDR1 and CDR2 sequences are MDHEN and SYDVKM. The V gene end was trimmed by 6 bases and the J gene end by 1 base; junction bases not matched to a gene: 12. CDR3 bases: TGTGCCAGCAGGCAACCCCTCCAGGGACAGGGGGCGAACACTGAAGCTTTCTTT. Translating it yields CASRQPLQGQGANTEAFF.

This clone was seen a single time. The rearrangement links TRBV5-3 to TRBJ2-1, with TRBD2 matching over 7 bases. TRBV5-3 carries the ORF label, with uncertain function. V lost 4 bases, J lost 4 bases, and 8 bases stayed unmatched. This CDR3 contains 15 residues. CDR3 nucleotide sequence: TGTGCCAGAAGCGCAGGCGCTAGCGGATACAATGAGCAGTTCTTC. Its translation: CARSAGASGYNEQFF.

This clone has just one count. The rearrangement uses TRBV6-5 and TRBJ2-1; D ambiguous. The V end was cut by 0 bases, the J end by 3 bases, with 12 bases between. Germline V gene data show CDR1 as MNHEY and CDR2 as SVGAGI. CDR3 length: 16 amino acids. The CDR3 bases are TGTGCCAGCAGTTACTCATCGGGTGGTAACTACAATGAGCAGTTCTTC. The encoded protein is CASSYSSGGNYNEQFF.

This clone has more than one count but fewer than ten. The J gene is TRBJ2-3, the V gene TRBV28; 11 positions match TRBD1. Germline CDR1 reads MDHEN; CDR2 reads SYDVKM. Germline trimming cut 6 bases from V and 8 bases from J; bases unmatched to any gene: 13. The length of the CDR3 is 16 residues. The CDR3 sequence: CASSPRRTGGGSTQYF. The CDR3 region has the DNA TGTGCCAGCAGCCCCAGAAGGACAGGGGGCGGGAGTACGCAGTATTTT.

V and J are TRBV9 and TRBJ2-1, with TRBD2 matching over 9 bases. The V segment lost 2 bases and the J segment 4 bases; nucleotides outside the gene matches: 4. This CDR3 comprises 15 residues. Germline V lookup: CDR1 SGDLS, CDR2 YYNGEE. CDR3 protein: CASSVREGIYNEQFF. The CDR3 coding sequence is TGTGCCAGCAGCGTGCGGGAGGGCATTTACAATGAGCAGTTCTTC.

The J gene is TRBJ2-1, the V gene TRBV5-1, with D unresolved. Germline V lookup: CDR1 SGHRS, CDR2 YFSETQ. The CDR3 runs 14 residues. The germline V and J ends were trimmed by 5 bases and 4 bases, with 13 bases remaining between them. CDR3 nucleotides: TGCGCCAGCAGTCACGTAACTGCTTACAATGAGCAGTTCTTC. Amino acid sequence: CASSHVTAYNEQFF.

CDR3 in DNA: TGCGCCAGCAGCTTGGCGCTAGCGGGAGGAGCAGATACGCAGTATTTT. Its translation is CASSLALAGGADTQYF. This rearrangement joins TRBV5-1 to TRBJ2-3, with TRBD2 matching over 11 bases. Trimming took 0 bases from V and 4 from J; bases not matched to a gene: 4. This CDR3 is built from 16 residues. Germline V gene lookup returns CDR1 SGHRS and CDR2 YFSETQ.

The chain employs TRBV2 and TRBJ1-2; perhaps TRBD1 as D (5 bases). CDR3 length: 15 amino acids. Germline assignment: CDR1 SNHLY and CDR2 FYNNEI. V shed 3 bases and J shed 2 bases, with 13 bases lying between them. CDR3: CASSDHRRGNYGYTF. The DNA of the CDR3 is TGTGCCAGCAGTGATCATCGGCGGGGGAACTATGGCTACACCTTC.

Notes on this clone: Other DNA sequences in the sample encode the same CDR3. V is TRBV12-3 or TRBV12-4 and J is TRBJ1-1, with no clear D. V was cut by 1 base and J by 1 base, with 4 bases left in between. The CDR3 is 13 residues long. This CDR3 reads CASSLGQNTEAFF. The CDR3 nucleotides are TGTGCCAGCAGTTTAGGTCAGAACACTGAAGCTTTCTTT.

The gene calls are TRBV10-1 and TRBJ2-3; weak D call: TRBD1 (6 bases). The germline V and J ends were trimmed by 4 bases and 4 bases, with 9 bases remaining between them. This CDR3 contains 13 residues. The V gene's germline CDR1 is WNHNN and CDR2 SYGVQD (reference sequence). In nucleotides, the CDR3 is TGCGCCAGCAGTGTATCAGGGGCAGATACGCAGTATTTT. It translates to CASSVSGADTQYF.

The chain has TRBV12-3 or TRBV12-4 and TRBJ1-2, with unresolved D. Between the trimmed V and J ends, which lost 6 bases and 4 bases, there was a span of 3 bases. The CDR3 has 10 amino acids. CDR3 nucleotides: TGTGCCAGCAGGCGCTATGGCTACACCTTC. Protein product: CASRRYGYTF.

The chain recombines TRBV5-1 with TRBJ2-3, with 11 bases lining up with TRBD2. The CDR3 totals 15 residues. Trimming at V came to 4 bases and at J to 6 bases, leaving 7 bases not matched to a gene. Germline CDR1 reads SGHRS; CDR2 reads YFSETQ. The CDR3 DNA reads TGCGCCAGCAGCGGAGGGACTAGCGGCGCCGATACGCAGTATTTT. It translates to CASSGGTSGADTQYF.